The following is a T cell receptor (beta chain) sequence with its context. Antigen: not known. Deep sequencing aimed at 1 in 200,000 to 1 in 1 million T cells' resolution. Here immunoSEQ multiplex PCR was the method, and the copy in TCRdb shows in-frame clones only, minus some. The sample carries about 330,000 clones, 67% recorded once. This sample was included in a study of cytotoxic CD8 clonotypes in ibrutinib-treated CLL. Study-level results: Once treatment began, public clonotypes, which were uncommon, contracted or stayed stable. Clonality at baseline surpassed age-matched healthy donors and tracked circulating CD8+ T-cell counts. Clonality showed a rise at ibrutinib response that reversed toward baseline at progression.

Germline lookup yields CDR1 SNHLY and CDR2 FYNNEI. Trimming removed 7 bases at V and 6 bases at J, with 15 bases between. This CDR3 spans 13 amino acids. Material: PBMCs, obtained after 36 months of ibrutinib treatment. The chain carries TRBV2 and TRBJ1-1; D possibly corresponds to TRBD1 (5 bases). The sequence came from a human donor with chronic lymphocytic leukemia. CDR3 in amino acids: CASIDRFGSEAFF. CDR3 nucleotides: TGTGCCAGCATCGACAGATTTGGGTCTGAAGCTTTCTTT.